A single sample is the source of the 15 T cell receptor beta chains below, sequenced in a study of low-dose radiotherapy and immunotherapy resistance in tumors. Noted time point: before trial treatment. Covering alpha and beta chains, TRAV- and TRBV-specific primers were used for the first-strand cDNA. The authors amplified TCRs for about 20 PCR cycles with a constant-region primer and a V-primer adapter. MiXCR was run by TCRdb on the reads, yielding one entry per CDR3 protein. The repertoire holds 80,000 to 90,000 distinct CDR3 sequences, with 15% to 20% as singletons. The sequencing used PBMCs, collected before treatment. Source of these receptors: a male donor with prostate cancer.

Concerning this clonotype itself: An end of the junction does not agree with germline; a read error may underlie this. V and J are TRBV29-1 and TRBJ2-3, with 7 bases that match TRBD1. In germline, CDR1 is SQVTM, CDR2 ANQGSEA. The CDR3 spans 13 residues. DNA for the CDR3: TGCAGCGTGGGGGAAGGTGGGACAGCTACGCAGTATTTT. The encoded protein is CSVGEGGTATQYF.

This clonotype was found many times. DNA for the CDR3: TGTGCCAGTAGTATGGGGGGTGAAGCTTTCTTT. This codes for CASSMGGEAFF. The rearrangement uses TRBV19 and TRBJ1-1; a possible D gene is TRBD1 (5 bases). Trimming shortened V by 3 bases and J by 7 bases, and 6 bases separated the two germline ends. The CDR3 loop spans 11 amino acids. Germline-derived CDR1 and CDR2 are LNHDA and SQIVND (reference sequence).

This clonotype occurred many times. The gene calls are TRBV29-1 and TRBJ2-1, with D possibly being TRBD2 (6 bases). Between the trimmed V and J ends, which lost 4 bases and 7 bases, there was a span of 20 bases. The CDR3 covers 15 residues. CDR1 SQVTM and CDR2 ANQGSEA come from the germline V gene. The CDR3 DNA reads as TGCAGCGTTGTGGGGCAGGAGGGCTTAGGGAATGAGCAGTTCTTC. Amino acid sequence: CSVVGQEGLGNEQFF.

The DNA of the CDR3 is TGTGCCAGCAGCCAAGAGGGCAGGATCAAGAGCAATCAGCCCCAGCATTTT. The encoded protein is CASSQEGRIKSNQPQHF. This chain links TRBV3-1 with TRBJ1-5; D remains ambiguous. This CDR3 has 17 residues. The V and J ends lost 0 bases and 1 base respectively, with 13 bases between them. Germline assignment: CDR1 LGHDT and CDR2 YNNKEL (reference sequence).

The chain couples TRBV18 to TRBJ1-1, with D hard to call. The CDR3 totals 14 residues. V lost 1 base to trimming and J lost 4 bases, with 10 bases between them. The germline V gene encodes CDR1 KGHSH and CDR2 LQKENI. This CDR3 reads CASSPRRDSTEAFF. For the CDR3, the DNA is TGTGCCAGCTCACCACGCCGCGATAGCACTGAAGCTTTCTTT.

A note on this clonotype: Possible read error: a much larger clone is one base away. The chain joins TRBV2 to TRBJ2-1, with TRBD2 identical over 13 bases. This CDR3 is built from 15 residues. J lost 10 bases, V lost 6 bases, and 9 bases had no gene match. The germline V gene encodes CDR1 SNHLY and CDR2 FYNNEI. CDR3 nucleotides: TGTGCCAGCAGGGGGGGACTAGCGGGGACGGACGAGCAGTTCTTC. Translated, it gives CASRGGLAGTDEQFF.

This clonotype was observed at least ten times. This chain uses TRBV7-9 with TRBJ1-5; no clear D gene. Trimming cost V 1 base and J 3 bases, with 19 bases left between them. This CDR3 contains 18 residues. Germline CDR1 is SEHNR and CDR2 is FQNEAQ (reference sequence). CDR3: CASSLVGPGISFNQPQHF. The CDR3 DNA sequence: TGTGCCAGCAGCTTAGTAGGACCGGGAATTTCCTTCAATCAGCCCCAGCATTTT.

This clonotype has ten or more counts. The rearrangement uses TRBV2 and TRBJ2-5; 11 bases align to TRBD2. Germline V gene data show CDR1 as SNHLY and CDR2 as FYNNEI. This CDR3 spans 15 amino acids. V shed 4 bases, J shed 4 bases, and the junction held 5 bases outside the gene matches. CDR3: CASSGSLAGGETQYF. The CDR3 nucleotides read TGTGCCAGCAGTGGCTCCCTAGCGGGGGGAGAGACCCAGTACTTC.

The chain links TRBV6-1 to TRBJ2-3; a possible D gene is TRBD2 (5 bases). V lost 7 bases and J 5 bases, leaving 19 bases between the germline ends. The CDR3 is made up of 15 amino acids. In germline, CDR1 is MNHNS, CDR2 SASEGT. The CDR3 region is CASTPDSLGEDTQYF. The CDR3 nucleotides are TGTGCCAGCACTCCCGACTCGCTCGGGGAAGATACGCAGTATTTT.

This clonotype was detected many times. V and J are TRBV11-2 and TRBJ2-3; TRBD2 agrees at 9 bases. The germline CDR1 and CDR2 sequences are SGHAT and FQNNGV. The V gene end was trimmed by 1 base and the J gene end by 5 bases; junction bases not matched to a gene: 7. The CDR3 has 16 residues. CDR3 amino acids: CASSLVSSGAGDTQYF. The CDR3 nucleotides are TGTGCCAGCAGCTTAGTGTCTAGCGGGGCTGGAGATACGCAGTATTTT.

The chain uses TRBV6-2 or TRBV6-3 and TRBJ2-3, with 8 positions matching TRBD2. V lost 6 bases, J lost 0 bases, and 5 bases stayed unmatched. This CDR3 is 15 amino acids long. Germline V gene data show CDR1 as MNHEY and CDR2 as SVGEGT. The CDR3 here is CASSLSSGSTDTQYF. DNA for the CDR3: TGTGCCAGCAGCCTCTCTAGCGGGAGCACAGATACGCAGTATTTT.

This clonotype was counted many times. This sequence joins TRBV7-2 and TRBJ2-3; D unresolved. Germline loops: CDR1 SGHTA, CDR2 FQGNSA. Trimming pared 4 bases from V and 9 bases from J, leaving 11 bases between. The CDR3 consists of 12 residues. CDR3 sequence reads: CASSSRSSTQYF. In nucleotides, the CDR3 is TGTGCCAGCAGCTCCCGGAGCTCGACGCAGTATTTT.

This clonotype was observed at least ten times. This chain links TRBV20-1 with TRBJ2-1; perhaps TRBD2 as D (6 bases). V was trimmed by 3 bases and J by 4 bases, leaving 16 bases between them. Germline V CDR1 and CDR2: DFQATT, SNEGSKA (reference sequence). The length of the CDR3 is 15 residues. DNA for the CDR3: TGCAGTGCTAGTACACTAGCCGTTGGATACAATGAGCAGTTCTTC. It encodes CSASTLAVGYNEQFF.

This clonotype showed up many times. This chain uses TRBV7-2 with TRBJ2-3; D possibly corresponds to TRBD1 (5 bases). The CDR3 length is 14 residues. V dropped 5 bases and J dropped 0 bases, with 9 bases sitting between them. Germline V gene lookup returns CDR1 SGHTA and CDR2 FQGNSA. The CDR3 nucleotides are TGTGCCAGCAGCCCAGGACATAGCACAGATACGCAGTATTTT. Translation: CASSPGHSTDTQYF.

This clonotype was recorded many times. The rearrangement links TRBV4-1 to TRBJ2-3; 8 bases agree with TRBD2. Per germline, CDR1 MGHRA and CDR2 YSYEKL. The J segment lost 6 bases and the V segment lost 3 bases, leaving 14 bases of the junction unmatched. The CDR3 is made up of 17 amino acids. The CDR3 DNA is TGCGCCAGCAGCCAGCCCGGGACTAGGCTGGCAGGGGATACGCAGTATTTT. The encoded protein is CASSQPGTRLAGDTQYF.